This T cell receptor beta chain emerged from a study of regulatory T cells in long-lasting Graves disease. Details on this clonotype: A much larger clone lies one base from this, so it may be a read error.

The sample's time point: newly diagnosed GD, antithyroid drugs for less than 3 months. The TCR library was made from RNA extracted from PBMCs. Library construction for TCR beta used iRepertoire HTBI primers and Arm-PCR of CDR3 regions. MiXCR, applied by TCRdb to the multiplex PCR reads, yields one record per CDR3 protein. The sample has hundreds of thousands of distinct CDR3 sequences; around an eighth are singletons. Germline V CDR1 and CDR2: SGHRS, YFSETQ. This CDR3 has 17 amino acids. These records were also assigned to another study, of T cells in Graves' hyperthyroidism and ophthalmopathy. From that report: Thyroid ultrasound and orbital computed tomography, with clinical symptoms and serum thyroxine and TRAb, informed diagnoses. During a first-round RT-PCR of the TCR CDR3, the HTBI primer set was used.

The sequence derives from a man younger than 45 with Graves disease. The chain uses TRBV5-1 and TRBJ2-1; D tentatively fits TRBD1 or TRBD2 (5 bases each). The sequences come from peripheral blood mononuclear cells (PBMCs), collected at new diagnosis, from a patient treated with antithyroid drugs. CDR3 sequence reads: CASSAKGVGALYNGQFF. The CDR3 coding sequence is TGCGCCAGCAGCGCCAAAGGGGTCGGGGCCCTATACAATGGGCAGTTCTTC.